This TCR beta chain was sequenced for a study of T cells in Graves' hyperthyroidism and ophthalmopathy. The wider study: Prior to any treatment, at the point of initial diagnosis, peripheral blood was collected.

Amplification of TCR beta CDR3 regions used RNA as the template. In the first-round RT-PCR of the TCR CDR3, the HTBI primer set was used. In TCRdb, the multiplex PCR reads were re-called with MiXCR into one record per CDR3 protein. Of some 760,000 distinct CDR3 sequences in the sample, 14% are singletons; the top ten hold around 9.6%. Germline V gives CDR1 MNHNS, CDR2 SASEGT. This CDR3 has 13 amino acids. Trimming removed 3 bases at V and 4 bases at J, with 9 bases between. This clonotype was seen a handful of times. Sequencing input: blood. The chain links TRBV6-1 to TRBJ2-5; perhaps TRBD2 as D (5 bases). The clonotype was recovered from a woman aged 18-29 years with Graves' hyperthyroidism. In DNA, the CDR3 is TGTGCCAGCAGTGAGAGGGATGTAGAGACCCAGTACTTC. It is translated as CASSERDVETQYF.